The 16 T cell receptor beta chains in this list originate from one sample, sequenced in a study of blood T cell repertoires in COVID-19. The protocol was immunoSEQ multiplex PCR, while the TCRdb copy is restricted to in-frame clones and leaves out a portion. The data contain approximately 280,000 clones, around nine tenths of them singletons. The sample comprised PBMCs or T cells enriched from blood (not recorded which). The receptors come from a woman aged 40 to 50 who had recovered from COVID-19.

This clone was detected only a few times. The chain couples TRBV18 to TRBJ2-7; 8 bases map to TRBD1. The V and J ends lost 10 bases and 3 bases, in that order; junction bases with no gene match: 8. Per germline, CDR1 KGHSH and CDR2 LQKENI. The CDR3 covers 13 residues. CDR3 nucleotides: TGTGCCACCCGGGGGACAGGTGACTACGAGCAGTACTTC. It yields the protein CATRGTGDYEQYF.

A few counts support this clone. The chain employs TRBV24-1 and TRBJ2-1, with D possibly being TRBD2 (6 bases). The CDR3 is 13 amino acids. The germline V gene encodes CDR1 KGHDR and CDR2 SFDVKD. The ends were cut back, 9 bases at V and 6 bases at J, with 14 bases in the middle. For the CDR3, the DNA is TGTGCCACCCGGCGGGGACCTGGCAATGAGCAGTTCTTC. Translated, it gives CATRRGPGNEQFF.

The chain links TRBV11-2 to TRBJ2-1; 16 nucleotides align to TRBD2. CDR3 length equals 16 residues. CDR1 is SGHAT and CDR2 is FQNNGV in the germline V gene. V gave up 2 bases and J gave up 15 bases; unmatched junction bases: 10. In nucleotides, the CDR3 is TGTGCCAGCAGCTTAAGGTCGGGACTAGCGGGAGGGGAGGGGTTCTTC. Its protein is CASSLRSGLAGGEGFF.

V is TRBV7-8 and J is TRBJ2-5; TRBD1 matches at 9 bases. The trim removed 4 bases at V and 2 bases at J, leaving 14 bases unmatched. The germline V gene encodes CDR1 SGHVS and CDR2 FQNEAQ. The CDR3 is 18 amino acids. The DNA of the CDR3 is TGTGCCAGCAGCTCCACCGCTCAGACAGGGGGTGGACAAGAGACCCAGTACTTC. This gives the protein CASSSTAQTGGGQETQYF. The whole variable domain, filled in from reference TRBV7-8 and TRBJ2-5, reads GAGVSQSPRYKVAKRGQDVALRCDPISGHVSLFWYQQALGQGPEFLTYFQNEAQLDKSGLPSDRFFAERPEGSVSTLKIQRTQQEDSAVYLCASSSTAQTGGGQETQYFGPGTRLLVL.

A single count supports this clone. This chain uses TRBV27 with TRBJ1-4; D might be TRBD1 (6 bases). CDR3 length equals 14 residues. V was trimmed by 5 bases and J by 7 bases, leaving 14 bases between them. Germline V gene data show CDR1 as MNHEY and CDR2 as SMNVEV (reference sequence). The CDR3 nucleotides read TGTGCCAGCAGTCTTCGGGGGGCTTCTGAAAAACTGTTTTTT. This codes for CASSLRGASEKLFF.

V is TRBV7-9 and J is TRBJ1-2; 10 nucleotides agree with TRBD1. Germline values: CDR1 SEHNR, CDR2 FQNEAQ (reference sequence). V shed 1 base, J shed 3 bases, and the junction held 5 bases outside the gene matches. This CDR3 comprises 16 residues. This chain's CDR3 is CASSLGQGASDYGYTF. CDR3 DNA sequence: TGTGCCAGCAGCTTAGGACAGGGGGCTTCGGACTATGGCTACACCTTC.

This rearrangement joins TRBV4-2 to TRBJ2-1, with a weak D call TRBD2 (5 bases). The CDR3 sequence is 15 residues long. Germline V CDR1 and CDR2: LGHNA, YNFKEQ. V was pared by 4 bases and J by 3 bases, with 13 bases between. The CDR3 region has the DNA TGTGCCAGCAGCCTAAGGGAAGGGAGCTACAATGAGCAGTTCTTC. Amino acids: CASSLREGSYNEQFF.

Remarks on this clone: This sample includes further DNA sequences coding for the same CDR3. V and J are TRBV18 and TRBJ2-7; 8 bases are a match to TRBD1. V lost 3 bases, J lost 3 bases, and 4 bases stayed unmatched. Per the germline V gene, CDR1 is KGHSH and CDR2 is LQKENI. This CDR3 region has 14 residues. In nucleotides, the CDR3 is TGTGCCAGCTCACCGGGGACAGGATTCTACGAGCAGTACTTC. Translation: CASSPGTGFYEQYF.

The rearrangement uses TRBV6-2 or TRBV6-3 and TRBJ1-5; 7 bases are a match to TRBD1. This CDR3 is 19 amino acids long. Germline loops: CDR1 MNHEY, CDR2 SVGEGT. V gave up 6 bases and J gave up 5 bases; unmatched junction bases: 22. CDR3 sequence (DNA): TGTGCCAGCAGCTATGGGGCCTTGGGACAGCCTCTTATTGATCAGCCCCAGCATTTT. This codes for CASSYGALGQPLIDQPQHF.

This clone was picked up one time. The rearrangement joins TRBV14 to TRBJ2-1; 11 positions agree with TRBD2. V trimming: 4 bases; J trimming: 15 bases; junction bases outside the gene matches: 8. The germline CDR1 and CDR2 sequences are SGHDN and FVKESK. CDR3 length: 13 residues. The CDR3 region is CASSRSLAGVLFF. In DNA, the CDR3 is TGTGCCAGCAGCCGATCACTAGCGGGGGTTTTGTTCTTC.

The chain carries TRBV4-1 and TRBJ2-1, with 11 bases fitting TRBD2. Unmatched junction bases numbered 6, after V lost 2 bases and J lost 9 bases. This CDR3 spans 15 amino acids. Germline V gene lookup returns CDR1 MGHRA and CDR2 YSYEKL. In DNA form, the CDR3 reads TGCGCCAGCAGCCAACTGACTAGCGGGACAAGTGAGCAGTTCTTC. Translation gives CASSQLTSGTSEQFF.

The chain employs TRBV5-1 and TRBJ2-7; 8 bases are shared with TRBD1. CDR1 is SGHRS and CDR2 is YFSETQ in the germline V gene. Trimming removed 0 bases from V and 6 bases from J; junction bases left unmatched: 23. The CDR3 is 20 residues long. DNA of the CDR3: TGCGCCAGCAGCTTGGCCGTCCCGGGACAGGTAGGGGGACTCCTGGGCGAGCAGTACTTC. Amino acid sequence: CASSLAVPGQVGGLLGEQYF.

The rearrangement links TRBV29-1 to TRBJ2-1; tentative D call: TRBD1 (6 bases). With 0 bases removed from V and 5 bases from J, the gap between germline ends came to 8 bases. This CDR3 region has 13 residues. From germline, CDR1 is SQVTM and CDR2 ANQGSEA. CDR3 sequence reads: CSVEDWTDNEQFF. As DNA, the CDR3 is TGCAGCGTTGAAGATTGGACAGACAATGAGCAGTTCTTC.

The count of this clone is one. The genes are TRBV7-2 and TRBJ2-3; 8 bases align to TRBD2. Germline V gene sequence: CDR1 SGHTA, CDR2 FQGNSA. CDR3 size: 13 residues. V trimming: 3 bases; J trimming: 6 bases; junction bases outside the gene matches: 2. As DNA, the CDR3 is TGTGCCAGCAGCTTCGGCGGGGGGGATACGCAGTATTTT. This sequence encodes CASSFGGGDTQYF.

The rearrangement uses TRBV5-1 and TRBJ2-2, with 8 bases that match TRBD1. The V segment lost 4 bases and the J segment 7 bases; nucleotides outside the gene matches: 6. The CDR3 has 14 amino acids. Germline CDR1 SGHRS, CDR2 YFSETQ. The CDR3, as DNA: TGCGCCAGCAGCGGCCAGGGGGCGTTCGGGGAGCTGTTTTTT. Amino acids: CASSGQGAFGELFF.

This chain connects TRBV5-1 to TRBJ2-7, with TRBD1 matching 7 bases. The CDR3 runs to 15 residues. Germline V lookup: CDR1 SGHRS, CDR2 YFSETQ. The ends lost 0 bases at V and 1 base at J; junction bases unmatched: 4. The CDR3 coding sequence is TGCGCCAGCAGCTTGGTCGGCAGGGGGTCCTACGAGCAGTACTTC. Translating gives CASSLVGRGSYEQYF.